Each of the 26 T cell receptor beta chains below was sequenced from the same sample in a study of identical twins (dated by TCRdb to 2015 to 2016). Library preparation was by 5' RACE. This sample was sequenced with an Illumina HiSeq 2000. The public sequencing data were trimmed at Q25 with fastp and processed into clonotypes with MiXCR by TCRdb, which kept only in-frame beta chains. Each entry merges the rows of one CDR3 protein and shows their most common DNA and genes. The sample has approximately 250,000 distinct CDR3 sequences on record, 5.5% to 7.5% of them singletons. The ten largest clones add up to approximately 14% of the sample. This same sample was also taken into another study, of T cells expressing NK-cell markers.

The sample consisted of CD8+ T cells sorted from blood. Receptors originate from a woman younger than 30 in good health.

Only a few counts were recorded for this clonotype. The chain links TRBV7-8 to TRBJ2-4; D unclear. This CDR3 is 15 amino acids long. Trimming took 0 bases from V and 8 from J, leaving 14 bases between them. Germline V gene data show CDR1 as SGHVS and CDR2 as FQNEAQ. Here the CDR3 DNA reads TGTGCCAGCAGCTTAGCCCCCCGGAGCCGGGACATTCAGTACTTC. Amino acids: CASSLAPRSRDIQYF.

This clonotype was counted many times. Here the CDR3 DNA reads TGCAGCGTTGAAGATCGTGAAGCTTTCTTT. It is translated as CSVEDREAFF. The chain recombines TRBV29-1 with TRBJ1-1; D gene unclear. Per germline, CDR1 SQVTM and CDR2 ANQGSEA. CDR3 size: 10 residues. V was pared by 0 bases and J by 7 bases, with 3 bases between.

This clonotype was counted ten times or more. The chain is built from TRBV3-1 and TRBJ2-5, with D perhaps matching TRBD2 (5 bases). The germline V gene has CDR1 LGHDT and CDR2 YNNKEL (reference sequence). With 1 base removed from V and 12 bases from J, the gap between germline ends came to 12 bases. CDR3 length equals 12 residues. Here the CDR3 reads CASSQAERREYF. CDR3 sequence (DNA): TGTGCCAGCAGCCAAGCAGAGCGGCGGGAGTACTTC.

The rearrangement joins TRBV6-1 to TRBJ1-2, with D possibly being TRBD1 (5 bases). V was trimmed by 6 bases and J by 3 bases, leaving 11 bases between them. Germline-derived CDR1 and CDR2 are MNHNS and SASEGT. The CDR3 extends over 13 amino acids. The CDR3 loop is CASRDQGYYGYTF. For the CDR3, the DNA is TGTGCCAGCAGAGACCAGGGTTACTATGGCTACACCTTC.

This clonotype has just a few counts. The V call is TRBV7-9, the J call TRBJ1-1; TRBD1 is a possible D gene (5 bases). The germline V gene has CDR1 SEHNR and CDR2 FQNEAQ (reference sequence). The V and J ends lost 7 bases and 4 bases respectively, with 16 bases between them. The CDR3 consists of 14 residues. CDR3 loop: CASTPSGAGTEAFF. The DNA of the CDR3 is TGTGCCAGCACTCCCTCTGGGGCAGGCACTGAAGCTTTCTTT.

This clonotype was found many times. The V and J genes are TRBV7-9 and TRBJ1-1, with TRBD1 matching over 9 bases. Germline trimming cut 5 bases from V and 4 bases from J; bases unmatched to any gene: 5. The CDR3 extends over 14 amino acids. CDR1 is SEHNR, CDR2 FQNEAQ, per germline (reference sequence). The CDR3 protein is CASSQTDRGTEAFF. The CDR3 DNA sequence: TGTGCCAGCAGCCAAACGGACAGGGGCACTGAAGCTTTCTTT.

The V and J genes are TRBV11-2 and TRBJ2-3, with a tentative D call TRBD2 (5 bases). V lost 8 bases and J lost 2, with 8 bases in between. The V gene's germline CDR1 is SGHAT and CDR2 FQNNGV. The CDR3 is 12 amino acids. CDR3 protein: CASQDYTDTQYF. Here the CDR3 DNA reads TGTGCCAGCCAAGACTACACAGATACGCAGTATTTT.

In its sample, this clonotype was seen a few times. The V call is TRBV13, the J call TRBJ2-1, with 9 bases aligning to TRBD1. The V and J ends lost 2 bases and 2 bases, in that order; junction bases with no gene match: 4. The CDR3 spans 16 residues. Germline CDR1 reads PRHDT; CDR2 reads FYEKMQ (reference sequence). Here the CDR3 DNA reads TGTGCCAGCAGCTTAATGACAGGGGGTACCTACAATGAGCAGTTCTTC. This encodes CASSLMTGGTYNEQFF. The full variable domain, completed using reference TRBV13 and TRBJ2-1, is AAGVIQSPRHLIKEKRETATLKCYPIPRHDTVYWYQQGPGQDPQFLISFYEKMQSDKGSIPDRFSAQQFSDYHSELNMSSLELGDSALYFCASSLMTGGTYNEQFFGPGTRLTVL.

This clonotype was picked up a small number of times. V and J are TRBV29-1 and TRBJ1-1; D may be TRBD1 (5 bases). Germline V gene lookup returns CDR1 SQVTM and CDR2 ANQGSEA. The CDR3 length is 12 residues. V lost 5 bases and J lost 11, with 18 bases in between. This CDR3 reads CSVPPGRDGAFF. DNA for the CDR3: TGCAGCGTTCCCCCGGGCAGGGATGGGGCTTTCTTT.

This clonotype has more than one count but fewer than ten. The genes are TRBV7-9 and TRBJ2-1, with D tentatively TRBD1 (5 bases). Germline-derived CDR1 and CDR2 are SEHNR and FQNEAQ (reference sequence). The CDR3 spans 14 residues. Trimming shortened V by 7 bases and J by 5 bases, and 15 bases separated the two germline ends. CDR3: CASIGANSDNEQFF. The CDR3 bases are TGTGCCAGCATAGGGGCCAATTCCGACAATGAGCAGTTCTTC.

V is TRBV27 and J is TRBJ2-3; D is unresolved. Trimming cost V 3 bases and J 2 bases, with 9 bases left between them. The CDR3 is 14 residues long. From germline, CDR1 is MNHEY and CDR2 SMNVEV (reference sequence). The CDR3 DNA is TGTGCCAGCAGTTTGGCTCAGGTCACAGATACGCAGTATTTT. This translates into CASSLAQVTDTQYF.

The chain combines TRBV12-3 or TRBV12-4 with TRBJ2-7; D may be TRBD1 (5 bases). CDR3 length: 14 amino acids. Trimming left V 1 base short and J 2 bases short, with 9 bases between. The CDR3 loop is CASSLGLGAYEQYF. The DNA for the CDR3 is TGTGCCAGCAGTTTAGGTCTAGGGGCCTACGAGCAGTACTTC.

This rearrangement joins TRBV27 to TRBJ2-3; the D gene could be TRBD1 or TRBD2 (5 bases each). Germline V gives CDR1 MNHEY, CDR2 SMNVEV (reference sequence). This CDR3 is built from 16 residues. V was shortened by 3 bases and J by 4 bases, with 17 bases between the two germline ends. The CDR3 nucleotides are TGTGCCAGCAGTTTCCTGGACTCCCGGGGCCCAGATACGCAGTATTTT. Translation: CASSFLDSRGPDTQYF.

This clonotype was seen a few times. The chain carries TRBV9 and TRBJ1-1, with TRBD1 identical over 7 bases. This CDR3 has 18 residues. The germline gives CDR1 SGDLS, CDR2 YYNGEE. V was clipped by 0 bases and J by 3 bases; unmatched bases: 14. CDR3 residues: CASSVGERTGRVDTEAFF. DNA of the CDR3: TGTGCCAGCAGCGTAGGTGAACGGACAGGCCGGGTCGACACTGAAGCTTTCTTT.

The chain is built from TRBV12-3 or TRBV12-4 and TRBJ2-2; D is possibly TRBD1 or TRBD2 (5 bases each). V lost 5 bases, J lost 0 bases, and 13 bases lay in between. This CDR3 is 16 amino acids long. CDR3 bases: TGTGCCAGCAGTGACCGGGACGGCACGAACACCGGGGAGCTGTTTTTT. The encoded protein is CASSDRDGTNTGELFF.

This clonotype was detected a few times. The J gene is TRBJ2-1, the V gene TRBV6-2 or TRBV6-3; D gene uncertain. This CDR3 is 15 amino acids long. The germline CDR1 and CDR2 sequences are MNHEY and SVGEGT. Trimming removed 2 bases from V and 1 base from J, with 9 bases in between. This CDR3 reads CASSYQDGSYNEQFF. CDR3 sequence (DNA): TGTGCCAGCAGTTACCAGGACGGATCCTACAATGAGCAGTTCTTC.

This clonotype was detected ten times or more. CDR3 DNA: TGTGCCAGCAGCTTAGATCTACTTGCGGACGAGCAGTACTTC. It encodes CASSLDLLADEQYF. The chain links TRBV7-9 to TRBJ2-7, with D unresolved. The ends were cut back, 1 base at V and 5 bases at J, with 12 bases in the middle. The V gene's germline CDR1 is SEHNR and CDR2 FQNEAQ (reference sequence). The length of the CDR3 is 14 residues.

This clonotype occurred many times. This CDR3 reads CASSPYGGAGELFF. In DNA, the CDR3 is TGTGCCAGCAGTCCCTACGGCGGAGCCGGGGAGCTGTTTTTT. The chain carries TRBV12-3 or TRBV12-4 and TRBJ2-2; D uncertain. Trimming removed 5 bases at V and 6 bases at J, with 13 bases between. The CDR3 has 14 residues.

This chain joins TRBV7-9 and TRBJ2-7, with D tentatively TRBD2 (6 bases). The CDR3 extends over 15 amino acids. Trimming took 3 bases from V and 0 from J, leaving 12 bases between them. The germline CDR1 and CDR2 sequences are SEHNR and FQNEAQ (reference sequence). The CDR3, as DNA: TGTGCCAGCAGCTTCGGGACTCTCAGCTCCTACGAGCAGTACTTC. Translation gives CASSFGTLSSYEQYF.

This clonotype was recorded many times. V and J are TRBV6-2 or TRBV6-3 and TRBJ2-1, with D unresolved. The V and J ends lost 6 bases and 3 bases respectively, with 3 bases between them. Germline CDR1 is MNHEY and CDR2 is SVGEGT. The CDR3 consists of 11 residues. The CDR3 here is CASRDYNEQFF. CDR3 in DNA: TGTGCCAGCAGGGACTACAATGAGCAGTTCTTC.

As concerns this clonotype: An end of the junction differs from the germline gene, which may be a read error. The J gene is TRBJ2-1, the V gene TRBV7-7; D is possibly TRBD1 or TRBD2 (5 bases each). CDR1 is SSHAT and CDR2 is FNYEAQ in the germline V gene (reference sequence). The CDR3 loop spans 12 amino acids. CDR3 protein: CASSGVGDEQFF. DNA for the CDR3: TGTGCTAGCAGTGGAGTGGGGGACGAGCAGTTCTTC. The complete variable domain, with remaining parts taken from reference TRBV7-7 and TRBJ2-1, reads GAGVSQSPRYKVTKRGQDVTLRCDPISSHATLYWYQQALGQGPEFLTYFNYEAQPDKSGLPSDRFSAERPEGSISTLTIQRTEQRDSAMYRCASSGVGDEQFFGPGTRLTVL.

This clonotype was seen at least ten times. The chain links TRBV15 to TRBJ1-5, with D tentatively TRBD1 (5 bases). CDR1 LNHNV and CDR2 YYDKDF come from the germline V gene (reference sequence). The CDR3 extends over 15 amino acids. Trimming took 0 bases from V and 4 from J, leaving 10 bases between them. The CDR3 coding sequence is TGTGCCACCAGCAGAGATCTAGGGGCAAATCAGCCCCAGCATTTT. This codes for CATSRDLGANQPQHF.

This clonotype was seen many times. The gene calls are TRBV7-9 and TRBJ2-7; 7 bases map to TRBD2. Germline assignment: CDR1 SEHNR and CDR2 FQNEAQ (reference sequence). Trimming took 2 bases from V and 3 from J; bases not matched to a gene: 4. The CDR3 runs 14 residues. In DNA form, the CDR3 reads TGTGCCAGCAGCTTAAGCGGGACGAACTACGAGCAGTACTTC. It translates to CASSLSGTNYEQYF.

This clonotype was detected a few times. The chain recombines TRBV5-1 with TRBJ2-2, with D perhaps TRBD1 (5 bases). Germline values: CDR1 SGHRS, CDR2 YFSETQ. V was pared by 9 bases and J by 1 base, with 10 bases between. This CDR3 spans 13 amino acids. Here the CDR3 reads CATSQENTGELFF. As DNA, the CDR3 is TGCGCCACCTCACAGGAGAACACCGGGGAGCTGTTTTTT.

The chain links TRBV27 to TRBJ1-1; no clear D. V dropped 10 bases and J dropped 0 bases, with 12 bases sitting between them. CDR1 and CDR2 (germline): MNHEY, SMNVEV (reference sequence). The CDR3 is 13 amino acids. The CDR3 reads CATRSGLNTEAFF. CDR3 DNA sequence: TGTGCCACCCGGAGCGGGCTGAACACTGAAGCTTTCTTT.

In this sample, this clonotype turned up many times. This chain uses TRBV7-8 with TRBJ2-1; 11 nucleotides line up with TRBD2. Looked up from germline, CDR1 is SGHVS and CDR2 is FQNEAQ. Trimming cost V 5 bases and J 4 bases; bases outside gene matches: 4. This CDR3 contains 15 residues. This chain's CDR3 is CASSRRTSGYNEQFF. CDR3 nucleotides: TGTGCCAGCAGCCGCCGGACTAGCGGGTACAATGAGCAGTTCTTC.